These 15 T cell receptor beta chains were all obtained from the same sample, sequenced in a study of blood T cells in healthy people across ages. Primed by a sample-barcoded 5' primer and a J-beta primer mix, a second PCR proceeded for roughly 6 to 12 cycles. TCRdb processed the 5' RACE reads anew with MiXCR; each CDR3 protein has one entry. The data contain about 800,000 distinct CDR3 sequences, more than 20% of them singletons. These same records also appear under a second study, on T cells of mothers and their children.

The sequencing sample was made of blood. All receptors come from a boy aged 5-17 years in good health.

This clonotype turned up a few times. The rearrangement joins TRBV6-5 to TRBJ2-5; TRBD1 is a possible D gene (6 bases). The V end lost 4 bases, the J end lost 14 bases, and 23 bases lay between the germline ends. CDR1 and CDR2 (germline): MNHEY, SVGAGI. The CDR3 is 14 amino acids. The CDR3 bases are TGTGCCAGCAGTTCCGGAGTGGGGGCCTACGAGCAATACTTC. Translation gives CASSSGVGAYEQYF.

This clonotype has more than one count but fewer than ten. The junction departs from the called germline gene at one end, perhaps through a read error. CDR3 sequence (DNA): TGTGCCAGCAGCTTACTTGGGGATGCAGACACGCAGTATTTT. Residues: CASSLLGDADTQYF. V gene TRBV7-9 combines with J gene TRBJ2-3; no clear D gene. The CDR3 has 14 residues. Per germline, CDR1 SEHNR and CDR2 FQNEAQ (reference sequence).

The chain joins TRBV5-1 to TRBJ1-5, with D maybe TRBD1 (6 bases). The CDR3 has 15 amino acids. Deletions cut 3 bases from V and 2 bases from J, with 12 bases between. CDR1 SGHRS and CDR2 YFSETQ come from the germline V gene. The CDR3 sequence is CASSSVGGGNQPQHF. CDR3 sequence (DNA): TGCGCCAGCAGCTCCGTAGGGGGGGGCAATCAGCCCCAGCATTTT.

The V and J genes are TRBV7-3 and TRBJ1-1; weak D call: TRBD1 (6 bases). The CDR3 sequence is 15 residues long. V lost 0 bases and J 2 bases, leaving 10 bases between the germline ends. Germline loops: CDR1 SGHTA, CDR2 FQGTGA. In nucleotides, the CDR3 is TGTGCCAGCAGCTTAACAACTGGGGGCAACACTGAAGCTTTCTTT. Encoded protein: CASSLTTGGNTEAFF. Using reference TRBV7-3 and TRBJ1-1 for the parts outside the CDR3, the full variable domain is GAGVSQTPSNKVTEKGKYVELRCDPISGHTALYWYRQSLGQGPEFLIYFQGTGAADDSGLPNDRFFAVRPEGSVSTLKIQRTERGDSAVYLCASSLTTGGNTEAFFGQGTRLTVV.

The chain is built from TRBV27 and TRBJ2-7; D may be TRBD1 (6 bases). The CDR3 totals 15 residues. V was pared by 0 bases and J by 2 bases, with 11 bases between. CDR1 is MNHEY, CDR2 SMNVEV, per germline (reference sequence). The CDR3 DNA sequence: TGTGCCAGCAGTTTATCTCCGGCAGGGGCCTACGAGCAGTACTTC. Translation gives CASSLSPAGAYEQYF.

The CDR3 DNA is TGTGCCAGCAGCCTCCAAAGGGCGGGGAGCAATGAGCAGTTCTTC. Protein sequence: CASSLQRAGSNEQFF. The chain has TRBV7-2 and TRBJ2-5, with D perhaps TRBD2 (6 bases). The last part of the DNA fits TRBJ2-1 better; the J call may be wrong. The CDR3 totals 15 residues. Germline V gene data show CDR1 as SGHTA and CDR2 as FQGNSA.

This clonotype was counted a few times. The rearrangement links TRBV9 to TRBJ2-5; 8 nucleotides line up with TRBD1. The ends lost 5 bases at V and 6 bases at J; junction bases unmatched: 9. The length of the CDR3 is 14 residues. Germline CDR1 and CDR2: SGDLS and YYNGEE. This CDR3 reads CASSLAGGSQTQYF. CDR3 DNA: TGTGCCAGCAGTTTAGCAGGGGGCTCGCAGACCCAGTACTTC.

V gene TRBV12-3 or TRBV12-4 combines with J gene TRBJ2-3, with a possible D match to TRBD2 (6 bases). This CDR3 contains 14 residues. Trimming pared 4 bases from V and 1 base from J, leaving 9 bases between. The chain's CDR3 is CASSWDFRTDTQYF. CDR3 in DNA: TGTGCCAGCAGTTGGGACTTCCGCACAGATACGCAGTATTTT.

The sample holds a few counts of this clonotype. The chain recombines TRBV6-5 with TRBJ2-7, with TRBD1 as a possible D gene (5 bases). Germline V gene data show CDR1 as MNHEY and CDR2 as SVGAGI. This CDR3 contains 13 residues. The V end was cut by 7 bases, the J end by 5 bases, with 15 bases between. The CDR3 sequence is CASNGLLGDEQYF. In DNA form, the CDR3 reads TGTGCCAGCAACGGCCTCCTAGGGGACGAGCAGTACTTC.

The chain recombines TRBV4-1 with TRBJ2-2; possible D gene TRBD2, 5 bases. The CDR3 consists of 16 residues. Trimming shortened V by 4 bases and J by 6 bases, and 18 bases separated the two germline ends. Germline V gene data show CDR1 as MGHRA and CDR2 as YSYEKL. The CDR3 coding sequence is TGCGCCAGCAGCCTCGGTGAGGGTAGAAAGGCCGGGGAGCTGTTTTTT. Translating it yields CASSLGEGRKAGELFF.

This clonotype was counted between two and nine times. The chain is built from TRBV9 and TRBJ2-1; 7 nucleotides agree with TRBD1. The assigned J gene may be wrong: the sequence end matches TRBJ2-7 better. Germline CDR1 reads SGDLS; CDR2 reads YYNGEE. The CDR3 consists of 14 residues. CDR3 loop: CASSAQGQSYEQYF. The DNA for the CDR3 is TGTGCCAGCAGCGCCCAGGGACAGTCCTACGAGCAGTACTTC.

This clonotype was detected a few times. The chain couples TRBV2 to TRBJ2-5; 9 nucleotides match TRBD1. The end of the DNA is better explained by TRBJ2-1, so the J call may be wrong. This CDR3 is 16 amino acids long. Per the germline V gene, CDR1 is SNHLY and CDR2 is FYNNEI. DNA of the CDR3: TGTGCCAGCAGTCCTCTCCCGGGACAGGGTTACAATGAGCAGTTCTTC. Protein sequence: CASSPLPGQGYNEQFF.

The V call is TRBV5-1, the J call TRBJ1-3, with D perhaps TRBD1 (5 bases). CDR1 SGHRS and CDR2 YFSETQ come from the germline V gene. Deletions cut 0 bases from V and 0 bases from J, with 10 bases between. This CDR3 has 16 amino acids. The CDR3 region has the DNA TGCGCCAGCAGCTTGGCAACAGGCACCTCTGGAAACACCATATATTTT. The encoded protein is CASSLATGTSGNTIYF.

This clonotype was seen only a few times. The rearrangement links TRBV6-2 or TRBV6-3 to TRBJ2-7; 10 bases match TRBD1. Losses at the gene ends were 2 bases for V and 0 bases for J; bases not matched to a gene: 4. The germline V gene encodes CDR1 MNHEY and CDR2 SVGEGT. The CDR3 is 16 residues long. The CDR3 loop is CASSYTGTGDSYEQYF. CDR3 DNA: TGTGCCAGCAGTTACACCGGGACAGGGGACTCCTACGAGCAGTACTTC.

In its sample, this clonotype was seen a few times. The CDR3 DNA sequence: TGTGCCAGTAGTGCCCAGGGGTGGACCTACGAGCAGTACTTC. It yields the protein CASSAQGWTYEQYF. The chain has TRBV19 and TRBJ2-5; TRBD1 is a possible D gene (6 bases). The DNA end favors TRBJ2-7, so the J call may be wrong. CDR3 size: 14 residues. Germline assignment: CDR1 LNHDA and CDR2 SQIVND (reference sequence).